This T cell receptor beta chain came from a study of OX40 agonist ivuxolimab in advanced cancers. Germline lookup yields CDR1 SGHAT and CDR2 FQDESV (reference sequence). CDR3 length: 17 amino acids. V gave up 5 bases and J gave up 3 bases, with 21 bases separating them. Notes on the study in general: In a subset of nonresponders, normalized T-cell clonal expansion was also low.

This table comes from immunoSEQ multiplex PCR, and its TCRdb copy is limited to in-frame clones, with some not included. Seen here are tens of thousands of clones, approximately 88% observed once, and the top ten hold 9.6%. About this clone: The target antigen is unknown.

The receptor was isolated from an adult with an advanced solid tumor such as melanoma, head and neck, liver or kidney cancer. The source was CD4+ or CD8+ T cells sorted from blood, collected in a trial of the OX40 agonist ivuxolimab. V is TRBV11-1 and J is TRBJ2-3, with D tentatively TRBD2 (5 bases). CDR3 sequence reads: CASSQFGRGRNTDTQYF. The CDR3 nucleotides read TGTGCCAGCAGCCAGTTCGGACGGGGAAGGAATACAGATACGCAGTATTTT.